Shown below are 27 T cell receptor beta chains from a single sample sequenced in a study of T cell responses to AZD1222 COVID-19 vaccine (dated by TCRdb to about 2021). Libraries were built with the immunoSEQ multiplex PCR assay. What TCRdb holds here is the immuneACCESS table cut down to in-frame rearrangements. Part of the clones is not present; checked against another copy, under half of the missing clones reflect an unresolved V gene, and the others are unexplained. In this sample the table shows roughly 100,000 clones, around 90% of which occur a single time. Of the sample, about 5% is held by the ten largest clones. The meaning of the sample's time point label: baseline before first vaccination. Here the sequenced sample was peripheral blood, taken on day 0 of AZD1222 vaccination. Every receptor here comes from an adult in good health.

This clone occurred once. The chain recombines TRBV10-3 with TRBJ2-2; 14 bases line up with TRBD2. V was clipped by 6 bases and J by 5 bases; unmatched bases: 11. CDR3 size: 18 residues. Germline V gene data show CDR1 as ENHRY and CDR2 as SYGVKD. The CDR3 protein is CAISEPTSGGAWTGELFF. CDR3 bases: TGTGCCATCAGCGAGCCGACTAGCGGGGGGGCCTGGACCGGGGAGCTGTTTTTT.

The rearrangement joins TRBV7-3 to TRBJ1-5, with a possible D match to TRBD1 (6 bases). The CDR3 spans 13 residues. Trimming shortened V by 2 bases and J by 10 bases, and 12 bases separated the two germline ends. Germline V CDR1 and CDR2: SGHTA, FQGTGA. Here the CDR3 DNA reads TGTGCCAGCAGCTTACAAGGGGGGAGCCCCCAGCATTTT. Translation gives CASSLQGGSPQHF.

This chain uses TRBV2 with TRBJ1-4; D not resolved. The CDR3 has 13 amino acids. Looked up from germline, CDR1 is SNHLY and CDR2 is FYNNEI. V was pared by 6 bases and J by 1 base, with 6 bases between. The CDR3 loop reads CASRRQTNEKLFF. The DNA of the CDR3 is TGTGCCAGCAGGCGGCAAACTAATGAAAAACTGTTTTTT. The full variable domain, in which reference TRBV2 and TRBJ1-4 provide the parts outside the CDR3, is EPEVTQTPSHQVTQMGQEVILRCVPISNHLYFYWYRQILGQKVEFLVSFYNNEISEKSEIFDDQFSVERPDGSNFTLKIRSTKLEDSAMYFCASRRQTNEKLFFGSGTQLSVL.

Here the CDR3 reads CASSQARGATYEQYF. The CDR3 DNA sequence: TGCGCCAGCAGCCAAGCCCGGGGGGCTACATACGAGCAGTACTTC. The chain combines TRBV4-3 with TRBJ2-7, with D perhaps TRBD2 (7 bases). CDR1 and CDR2 (germline): LGHNA, YSLEER. The CDR3 runs 15 residues. V was shortened by 1 base and J by 4 bases, with 14 bases between the two germline ends.

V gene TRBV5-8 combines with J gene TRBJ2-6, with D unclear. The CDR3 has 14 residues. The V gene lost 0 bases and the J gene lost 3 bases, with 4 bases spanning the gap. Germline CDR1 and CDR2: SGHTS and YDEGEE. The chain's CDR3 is CASSLVLGANVLTF. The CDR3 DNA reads TGTGCCAGCAGCTTGGTTCTTGGGGCCAACGTCCTGACTTTC. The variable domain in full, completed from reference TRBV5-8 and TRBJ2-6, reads EAGVTQSPTHLIKTRGQQATLRCSPISGHTSVYWYQQALGLGLQFLLWYDEGEERNRGNFPPRFSGRQFPNYSSELNVNALELEDSALYLCASSLVLGANVLTFGAGSRLTVL.

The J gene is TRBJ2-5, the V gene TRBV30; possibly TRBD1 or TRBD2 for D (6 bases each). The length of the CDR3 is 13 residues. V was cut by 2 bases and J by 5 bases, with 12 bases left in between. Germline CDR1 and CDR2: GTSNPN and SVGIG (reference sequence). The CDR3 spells CAWSRGAGETQYF. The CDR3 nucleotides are TGTGCCTGGAGTAGGGGGGCTGGGGAGACCCAGTACTTC.

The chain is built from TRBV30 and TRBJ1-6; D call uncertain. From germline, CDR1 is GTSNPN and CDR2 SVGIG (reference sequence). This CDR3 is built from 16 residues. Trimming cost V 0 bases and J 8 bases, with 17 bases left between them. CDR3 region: CAWSVSWESPHSPLHF. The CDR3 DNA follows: TGTGCCTGGAGTGTATCTTGGGAATCCCCACATTCACCCCTCCACTTT.

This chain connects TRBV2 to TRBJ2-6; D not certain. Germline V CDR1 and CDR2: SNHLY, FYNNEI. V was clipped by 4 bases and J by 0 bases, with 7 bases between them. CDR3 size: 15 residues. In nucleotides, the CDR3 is TGTGCCAGCAGTGCGAGTTTCTCTGGGGCCAACGTCCTGACTTTC. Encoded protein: CASSASFSGANVLTF. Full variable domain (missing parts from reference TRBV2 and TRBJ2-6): EPEVTQTPSHQVTQMGQEVILRCVPISNHLYFYWYRQILGQKVEFLVSFYNNEISEKSEIFDDQFSVERPDGSNFTLKIRSTKLEDSAMYFCASSASFSGANVLTFGAGSRLTVL.

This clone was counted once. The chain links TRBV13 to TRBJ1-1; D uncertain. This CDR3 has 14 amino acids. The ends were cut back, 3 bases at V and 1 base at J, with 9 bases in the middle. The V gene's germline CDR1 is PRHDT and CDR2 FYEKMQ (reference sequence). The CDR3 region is CASSFGRQNTEAFF. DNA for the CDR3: TGTGCCAGCAGCTTCGGACGGCAGAACACTGAAGCTTTCTTT.

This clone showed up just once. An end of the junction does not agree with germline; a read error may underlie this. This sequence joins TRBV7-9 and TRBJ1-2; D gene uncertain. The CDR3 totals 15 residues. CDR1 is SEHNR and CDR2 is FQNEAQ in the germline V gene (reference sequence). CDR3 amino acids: CASRLDPGGNYGYTF. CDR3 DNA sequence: TGTGCCAGCAGGTTAGACCCGGGAGGGAACTATGGCTACACCTTC.

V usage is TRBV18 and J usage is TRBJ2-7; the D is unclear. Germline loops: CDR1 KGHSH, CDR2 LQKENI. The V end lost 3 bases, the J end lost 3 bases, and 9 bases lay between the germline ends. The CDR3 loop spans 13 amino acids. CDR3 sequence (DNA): TGTGCCAGCTCACCGGATCTGGACTACGAGCAGTACTTC. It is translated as CASSPDLDYEQYF.

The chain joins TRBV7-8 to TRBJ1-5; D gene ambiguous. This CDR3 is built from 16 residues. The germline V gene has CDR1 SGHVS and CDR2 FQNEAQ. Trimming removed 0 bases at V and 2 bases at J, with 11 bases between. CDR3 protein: CASSLATALGNQPQHF. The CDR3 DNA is TGTGCCAGCAGCTTAGCCACAGCCCTGGGCAATCAGCCCCAGCATTTT.

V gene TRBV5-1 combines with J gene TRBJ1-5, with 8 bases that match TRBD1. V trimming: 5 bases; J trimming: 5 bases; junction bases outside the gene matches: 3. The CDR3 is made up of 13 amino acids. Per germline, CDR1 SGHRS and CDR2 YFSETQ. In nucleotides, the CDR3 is TGCGCCAGCAGGGACAGGGAAGATCAGCCCCAGCATTTT. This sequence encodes CASRDREDQPQHF.

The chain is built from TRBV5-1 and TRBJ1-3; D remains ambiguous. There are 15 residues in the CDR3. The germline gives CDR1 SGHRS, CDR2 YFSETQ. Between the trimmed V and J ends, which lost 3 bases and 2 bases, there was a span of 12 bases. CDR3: CASSSGGNAGNTIYF. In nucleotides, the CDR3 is TGCGCCAGCAGCTCTGGTGGGAACGCTGGAAACACCATATATTTT.

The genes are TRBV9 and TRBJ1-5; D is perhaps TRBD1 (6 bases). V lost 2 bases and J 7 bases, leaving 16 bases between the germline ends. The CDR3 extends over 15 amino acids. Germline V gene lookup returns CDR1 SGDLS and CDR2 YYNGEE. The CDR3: CASSVGGGGGQPQHF. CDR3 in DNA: TGTGCCAGCAGCGTGGGAGGAGGGGGTGGCCAGCCCCAGCATTTT.

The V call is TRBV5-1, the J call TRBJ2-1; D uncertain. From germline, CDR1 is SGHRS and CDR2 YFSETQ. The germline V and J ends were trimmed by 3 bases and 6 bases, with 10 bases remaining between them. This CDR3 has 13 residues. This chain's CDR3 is CASSWNRGNEQFF. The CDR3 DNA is TGCGCCAGCAGCTGGAACCGTGGCAATGAGCAGTTCTTC.

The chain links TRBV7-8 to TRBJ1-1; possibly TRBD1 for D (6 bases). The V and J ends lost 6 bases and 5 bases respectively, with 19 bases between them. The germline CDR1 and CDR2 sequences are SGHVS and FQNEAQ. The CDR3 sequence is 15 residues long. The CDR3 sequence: CASSSITGQGTEAFF. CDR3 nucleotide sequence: TGTGCCAGCAGTTCAATTACTGGGCAGGGGACTGAAGCTTTCTTT.

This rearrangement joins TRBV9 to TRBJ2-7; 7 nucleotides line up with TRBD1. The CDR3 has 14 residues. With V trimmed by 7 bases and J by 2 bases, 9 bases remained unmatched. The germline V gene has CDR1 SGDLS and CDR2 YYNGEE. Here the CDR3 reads CASSPGTEPYEQYF. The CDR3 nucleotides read TGTGCCAGCTCCCCCGGGACAGAGCCCTACGAGCAGTACTTC.

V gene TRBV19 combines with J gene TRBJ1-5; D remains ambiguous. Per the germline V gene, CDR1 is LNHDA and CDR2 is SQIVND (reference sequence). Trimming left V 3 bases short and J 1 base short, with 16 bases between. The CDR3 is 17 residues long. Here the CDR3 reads CASSISSWRPSNQPQHF. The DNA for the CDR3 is TGTGCCAGTAGTATTAGTAGTTGGCGGCCCAGCAATCAGCCCCAGCATTTT.

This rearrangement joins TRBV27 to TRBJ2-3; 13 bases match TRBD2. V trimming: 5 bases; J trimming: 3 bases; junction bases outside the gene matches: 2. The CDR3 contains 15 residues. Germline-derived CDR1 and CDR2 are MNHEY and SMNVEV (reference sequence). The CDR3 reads CASSPGLAGTDTQYF. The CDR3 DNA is TGTGCCAGCAGTCCGGGACTAGCGGGGACAGATACGCAGTATTTT.

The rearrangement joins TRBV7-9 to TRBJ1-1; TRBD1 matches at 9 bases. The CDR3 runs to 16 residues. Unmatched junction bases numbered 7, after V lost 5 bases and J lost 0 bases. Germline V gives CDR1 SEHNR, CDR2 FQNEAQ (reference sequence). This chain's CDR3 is CASSLGQGTMNTEAFF. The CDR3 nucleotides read TGTGCCAGCAGCCTGGGACAGGGCACCATGAACACTGAAGCTTTCTTT.

CDR3: CASSFFGSLTDTQYF. The CDR3 DNA is TGTGCCAGCAGTTTCTTCGGCTCCCTCACAGATACGCAGTATTTT. V usage is TRBV27 and J usage is TRBJ2-3; no clear D. From germline, CDR1 is MNHEY and CDR2 SMNVEV (reference sequence). The CDR3 contains 15 residues. V gave up 3 bases and J gave up 2 bases, with 12 bases separating them.

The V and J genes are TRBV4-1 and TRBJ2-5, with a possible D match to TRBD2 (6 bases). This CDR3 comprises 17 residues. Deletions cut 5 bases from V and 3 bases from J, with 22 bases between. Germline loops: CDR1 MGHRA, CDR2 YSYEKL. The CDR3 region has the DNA TGCGCCAGCAGCACCCGACGCCTAGCGAGGAACGAAGAGACCCAGTACTTC. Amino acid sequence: CASSTRRLARNEETQYF.

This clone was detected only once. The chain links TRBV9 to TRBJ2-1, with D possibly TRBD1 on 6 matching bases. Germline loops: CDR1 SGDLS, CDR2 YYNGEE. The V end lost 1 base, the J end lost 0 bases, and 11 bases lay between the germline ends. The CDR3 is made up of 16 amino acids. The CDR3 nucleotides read TGTGCCAGCAGCGTAATTTCAGGGGCCTCCTACAATGAGCAGTTCTTC. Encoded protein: CASSVISGASYNEQFF.

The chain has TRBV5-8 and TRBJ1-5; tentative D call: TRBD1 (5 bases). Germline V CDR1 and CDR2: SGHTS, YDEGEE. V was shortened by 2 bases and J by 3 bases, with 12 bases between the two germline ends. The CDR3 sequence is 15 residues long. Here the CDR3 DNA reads TGTGCCAGCAGCTTCCAGGGATTCGACAATCAGCCCCAGCATTTT. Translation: CASSFQGFDNQPQHF. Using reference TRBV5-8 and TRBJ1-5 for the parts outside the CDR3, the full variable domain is EAGVTQSPTHLIKTRGQQATLRCSPISGHTSVYWYQQALGLGLQFLLWYDEGEERNRGNFPPRFSGRQFPNYSSELNVNALELEDSALYLCASSFQGFDNQPQHFGDGTRLSIL.

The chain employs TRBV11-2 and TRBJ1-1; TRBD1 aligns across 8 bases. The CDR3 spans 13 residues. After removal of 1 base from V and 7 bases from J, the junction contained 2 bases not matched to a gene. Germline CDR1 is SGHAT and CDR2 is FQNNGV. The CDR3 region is CASSLGDRNEAFF. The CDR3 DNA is TGTGCCAGCAGCTTAGGGGACAGGAATGAAGCTTTCTTT.

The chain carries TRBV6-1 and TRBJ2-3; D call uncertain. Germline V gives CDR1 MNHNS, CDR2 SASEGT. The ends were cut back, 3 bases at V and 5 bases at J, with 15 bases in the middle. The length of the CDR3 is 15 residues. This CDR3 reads CASSEPGVLGDTQYF. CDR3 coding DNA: TGTGCCAGCAGTGAGCCTGGGGTTTTAGGAGATACGCAGTATTTT.